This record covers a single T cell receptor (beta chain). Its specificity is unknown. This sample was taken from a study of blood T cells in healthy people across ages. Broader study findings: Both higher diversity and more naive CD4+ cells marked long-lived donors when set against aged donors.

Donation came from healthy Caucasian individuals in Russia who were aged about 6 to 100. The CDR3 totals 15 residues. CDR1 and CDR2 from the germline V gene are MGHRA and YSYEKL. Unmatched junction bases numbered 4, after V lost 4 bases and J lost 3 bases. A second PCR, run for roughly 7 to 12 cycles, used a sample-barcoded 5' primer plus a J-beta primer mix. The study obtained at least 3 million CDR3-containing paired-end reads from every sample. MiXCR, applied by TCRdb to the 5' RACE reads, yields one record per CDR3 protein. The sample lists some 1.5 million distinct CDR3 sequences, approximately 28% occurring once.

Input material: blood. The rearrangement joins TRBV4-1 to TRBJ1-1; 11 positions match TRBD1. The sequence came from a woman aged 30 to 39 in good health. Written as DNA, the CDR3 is TGCGCCAGCAGCCTCCGGGACAGGGGGGACACTGAAGCTTTCTTT. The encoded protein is CASSLRDRGDTEAFF.